These 3 T cell receptor beta chains were all obtained from the same sample, sequenced in a study of blood T cells in healthy people across ages. With a J-beta primer mix and a sample-barcoded 5' primer, a second PCR ran about 6 to 11 cycles. TCRdb independently ran MiXCR on the 5' RACE reads; one entry per CDR3 protein. The sample contains hundreds of thousands of distinct CDR3 sequences, around 45% of which appear only once. Source material: blood. These receptors were obtained from a woman aged 55 to 70 in good health.

The V call is TRBV20-1, the J call TRBJ2-3; TRBD1 might be the D (6 bases). The CDR3 is 15 residues long. CDR1 is DFQATT and CDR2 is SNEGSKA in the germline V gene (reference sequence). V gave up 0 bases and J gave up 0 bases, with 10 bases separating them. CDR3 protein: CSARDHRASTDTQYF. For the CDR3, the DNA is TGCAGTGCTAGAGATCACAGGGCGAGCACAGATACGCAGTATTTT.

This clonotype was seen a single time. V usage is TRBV18 and J usage is TRBJ2-7; possibly TRBD1 for D (6 bases). This CDR3 region has 14 residues. V lost 3 bases and J lost 2, with 11 bases in between. The germline V gene has CDR1 KGHSH and CDR2 LQKENI. Here the CDR3 DNA reads TGTGCCAGCTCACCGCTTGACAGGACCTACGAGCAGTACTTC. Encoded protein: CASSPLDRTYEQYF.

The chain couples TRBV29-1 to TRBJ2-5; D unresolved. V lost 4 bases to trimming and J lost 2 bases, with 14 bases between them. The CDR3 has 14 amino acids. Germline CDR1 SQVTM, CDR2 ANQGSEA. The DNA of the CDR3 is TGCAGCGTTGTAGGCAGATACTTTCAAGAGACCCAGTACTTC. Translation gives CSVVGRYFQETQYF. The whole variable domain, filled in from reference TRBV29-1 and TRBJ2-5, reads SAVISQKPSRDICQRGTSLTIQCQVDSQVTMMFWYRQQPGQSLTLIATANQGSEATYESGFVIDKFPISRPNLTFSTLTVSNMSPEDSSIYLCSVVGRYFQETQYFGPGTRLLVL.